This T cell receptor beta chain originates from a study of blood T cell repertoires in COVID-19. In the study overall: Some COVID-19 samples were acute and others convalescent; all came from the United States, Italy and Spain. The cDNA or gDNA used as material had been derived from T cells, B-cell-depleted T cells, or PBMCs.

Original methodology: Reference gene primers were amplified, and this amplification served to estimate nucleated cell counts. Only in-frame clones appear in the TCRdb table, and some are missing; sequencing was by immunoSEQ multiplex PCR. Clone size and the V and J calls come from that table; the DNA yielded D and trimming. There are around 170,000 clones in the sample; 85% to 90% occur only once, and roughly 2.9% lies in the top ten. The sequence was obtained from a woman in her 30s with active or convalescent COVID-19. The source material was peripheral blood.

CDR3 coding DNA: TGTGCCAGCAGCTTAGCGGGCGGGTTACCTTACAATGAGCAGTTCTTC. As protein: CASSLAGGLPYNEQFF. The J gene is TRBJ2-1, the V gene TRBV11-2; maybe TRBD2 (5 bases). The CDR3 is 16 residues long. Germline V gene sequence: CDR1 SGHAT, CDR2 FQNNGV. V was clipped by 1 base and J by 4 bases, with 14 bases between them.